This T cell receptor beta chain stems from a study of PD-1 blockade in classical Hodgkin lymphoma. Overall study: A 3 mg/kg intravenous dose of nivolumab was received by patients every 2 weeks.

All patients experienced relapse after autologous stem cell transplantation, and brentuximab vedotin exposure was variable. Using immunoSEQ multiplex PCR, the repertoire was profiled, and TCRdb retains in-frame clones only, with some absent. The table records approximately 27,000 clones, about nine tenths of them present only once. About this clone: Its target is not known.

The CDR3 has 14 amino acids. CDR1 is LGHNA and CDR2 is YNFKEQ in the germline V gene. J was trimmed by 9 bases and V by 5 bases; bases with no gene match: 10. General study findings and limits: The study found complete responders had baseline diversity similar to newly diagnosed patients. Repertoire difference causes, possibly disease activity or prior therapy, remain undefined.

V is TRBV4-2 and J is TRBJ2-7; 10 nucleotides line up with TRBD2. Material: peripheral blood mononuclear cells (PBMCs), obtained at baseline. The clonotype originates from a human donor with classical Hodgkin lymphoma. The CDR3 region is CASSASGGPRGQYF. The CDR3 region has the DNA TGTGCCAGCAGCGCTAGCGGGGGTCCTCGGGGGCAGTACTTC.